This T cell receptor (beta chain) stems from a study of T cell repertoires in cytomegalovirus infection (dated by TCRdb to between 2019 and 2020). Background on the whole study: Recently identified HLA-C-restricted CMV epitopes, whose presentation resists viral immunomodulation, were targeted by peptide stimulations together with well-studied HLA-B-restricted epitopes. Donor HLA type was relevant to the analysis, because carriage of CMV infection together with the matching HLA type was indicated by public TCR beta signatures.

The paper's findings and limits, for the study overall: The ex vivo response was dominated by HLA-C-restricted CMV-specific TCR beta clonotypes, and the single most frequent clonotype in two of eight donors was supplied by these HLA-C-restricted clonotypes. In both this cohort and an independent roughly 330-donor cohort, the cumulative frequency of public TCR beta family members distinguished carriers of CMV infection plus the relevant HLA type.

Taken with the paper, the label for treatment or condition translates to: in vitro stimulation with specific CMV peptide epitopes to enrich CMV-specific T cells. This clonotype appeared a few times. Its binding antigen is unknown. No base-level quality is on record; no much larger clone is a single base apart. The CDR3 runs 14 amino acids, cysteine and phenylalanine included. Kept here is only the CDR3 DNA, which spans 42 bases and is read in frame from base 1. Compared with germline, V lacks 1 base and J lacks 6 bases; bases without a gene match: 3. The germline V gene encodes CDR1 SGHVS and CDR2 FQNEAQ. The sequencer listed for this sample is Illumina HiSeq 1500. TCRdb trimmed public reads at Q25 via fastp, called clones via MiXCR and kept in-frame beta chains. Each entry is one CDR3 protein sequence, shown with its most common DNA and genes. This sample is represented by 360,000 or so distinct CDR3 sequences; about 35% of them were singletons. The ten largest clones represent 13% of the sample.

Material: cultured PBMCs, obtained from culture after CMV antigen stimulation. The TCR originated in a human donor in good health (CMV status not recorded). Some clones in this sample may be carry-over from other donors' samples. This chain is built from TRBV7-8 and TRBJ2-1; 7 central bases correspond to TRBD1. The CDR3 corresponds to CASSLVTGANEQFF. The DNA sequence reads TGTGCCAGCAGCTTAGTTACAGGGGCCAATGAGCAGTTCTTC.